The 22 T cell receptor beta chains given below trace back to one sample, sequenced in a study of blood T cell repertoires in COVID-19. Method: immunoSEQ multiplex PCR; TCRdb's copy keeps in-frame clones and lacks some. The sample yields over 200,000 clones, approximately 90% seen once. The sequenced material came from peripheral blood. The receptors were gathered from a man aged 60-69 years with COVID-19, enrolled during active disease.

The rearrangement joins TRBV6-2 or TRBV6-3 to TRBJ1-5, with a possible D match to TRBD1 (6 bases). CDR3 length equals 18 residues. V dropped 6 bases and J dropped 0 bases, with 21 bases sitting between them. Germline V gives CDR1 MNHEY, CDR2 SVGEGT. CDR3 protein: CASSPAGGRGHSNQPQHF. The CDR3 DNA follows: TGTGCCAGCAGCCCTGCGGGGGGGCGAGGTCATAGCAATCAGCCCCAGCATTTT.

In this sample, this clone turned up once. The V gene is TRBV5-1, the J gene TRBJ2-2; 7 bases align to TRBD1. The CDR3 has 17 residues. The junction had 9 bases not matched to a gene; V was cut back by 0 bases and J by 4 bases. The germline V gene has CDR1 SGHRS and CDR2 YFSETQ. CDR3 DNA: TGCGCCAGCAGCTTGGGCAGGAATACAGGGGTCACCGGGGAGCTGTTTTTT. This codes for CASSLGRNTGVTGELFF.

This chain uses TRBV3-1 (or the pseudogene TRBV3-2) with TRBJ1-1, with a tentative D call TRBD1 (5 bases). Deletions cut 0 bases from V and 4 bases from J, with 9 bases between. Germline loops: CDR1 LGHDT, CDR2 YNNKEL (reference sequence). The CDR3 is made up of 14 amino acids. The CDR3 DNA reads TGTGCCAGCAGCCAAGAGGCAGGGCCCACTGAAGCTTTCTTT. Translated, it gives CASSQEAGPTEAFF.

The chain employs TRBV28 and TRBJ2-1, with TRBD2 matching 8 bases. This CDR3 region has 15 residues. V shed 6 bases and J 3 bases; nucleotides not matched to a gene: 7. CDR1 is MDHEN, CDR2 SYDVKM, per germline. The CDR3 here is CASRPGSGGYNEQFF. The CDR3 DNA reads TGTGCCAGCAGACCCGGGAGCGGGGGCTACAATGAGCAGTTCTTC.

This sequence joins TRBV19 and TRBJ1-2; 9 positions agree with TRBD1. Looked up from germline, CDR1 is LNHDA and CDR2 is SQIVND (reference sequence). V gave up 9 bases and J gave up 7 bases; unmatched junction bases: 6. The CDR3 runs 12 residues. The CDR3 bases are TGTGCCAGCAAGGGACAGGGCGGTGGCTACACCTTC. This gives the protein CASKGQGGGYTF.

This clone was observed a single time. The chain carries TRBV5-6 and TRBJ1-1; the D gene is possibly TRBD1 (6 bases). Trimming removed 4 bases at V and 0 bases at J, with 13 bases between. The germline V gene has CDR1 SGHDT and CDR2 YYEEEE. The CDR3 is 15 amino acids. The CDR3 coding sequence is TGTGCCAGCAGCCGTCTTAACAGGGTGAACACTGAAGCTTTCTTT. Its translation is CASSRLNRVNTEAFF.

The chain combines TRBV3-1 (or the pseudogene TRBV3-2) with TRBJ2-3; 11 bases are shared with TRBD2. This CDR3 comprises 15 residues. J gave up 4 bases and V 7 bases, and 7 bases lay outside the gene matches. Per the germline V gene, CDR1 is LGHDT and CDR2 is YNNKEL (reference sequence). CDR3 sequence reads: CASTATSGAPDTQYF. In nucleotides, the CDR3 is TGTGCCAGCACCGCGACTAGCGGGGCGCCAGATACGCAGTATTTT.

CDR3 sequence: CASSPPPGQGYSGNTIYF. The CDR3 DNA follows: TGTGCCAGCAGCCCGCCCCCGGGACAGGGGTACTCTGGAAACACCATATATTTT. The chain uses TRBV7-2 and TRBJ1-3; 10 bases are shared with TRBD1. This CDR3 has 18 amino acids. Losses at the gene ends were 5 bases for V and 0 bases for J; bases not matched to a gene: 10. CDR1 SGHTA and CDR2 FQGNSA come from the germline V gene.

This chain uses TRBV6-2 or TRBV6-3 with TRBJ1-5; TRBD1 matches at 10 bases. The V segment lost 5 bases and the J segment 5 bases; nucleotides outside the gene matches: 0. CDR1 is MNHEY and CDR2 is SVGEGT in the germline V gene. This CDR3 region has 13 residues. CDR3 sequence (DNA): TGTGCCAGCAGTGGGACAGGGGATCAGCCCCAGCATTTT. Its protein is CASSGTGDQPQHF.

This clone was counted a single time. The gene calls are TRBV27 and TRBJ2-2, with D perhaps TRBD2 (6 bases). The CDR3 extends over 14 amino acids. V dropped 11 bases and J dropped 6 bases, with 19 bases sitting between them. Germline V gene sequence: CDR1 MNHEY, CDR2 SMNVEV (reference sequence). The CDR3 DNA is TGTGCCGGAAGATCGGGGGTCGGCTCCGGGGAGCTGTTTTTT. Translated, it gives CAGRSGVGSGELFF.

The V gene is TRBV7-9, the J gene TRBJ2-3; tentatively, D is TRBD1 (5 bases). Germline V gives CDR1 SEHNR, CDR2 FQNEAQ (reference sequence). This CDR3 region has 15 residues. Trimming shortened V by 1 base and J by 2 bases, and 10 bases separated the two germline ends. In DNA, the CDR3 is TGTGCCAGCAGCTTAGTACAGGACAACACAGATACGCAGTATTTT. Its translation is CASSLVQDNTDTQYF.

The genes are TRBV7-2 and TRBJ2-2; a possible D gene is TRBD2 (5 bases). This CDR3 has 14 amino acids. In germline, CDR1 is SGHTA, CDR2 FQGNSA. V shed 3 bases and J shed 7 bases, with 12 bases lying between them. In nucleotides, the CDR3 is TGTGCCAGCAGCTTTAGCGAGGCCGGCGGGGAGCTGTTTTTT. Its translation is CASSFSEAGGELFF. Variable domain in full (rest from reference TRBV7-2 and TRBJ2-2): GAGVSQSPSNKVTEKGKDVELRCDPISGHTALYWYRQSLGQGLEFLIYFQGNSAPDKSGLPSDRFSAERTGGSVSTLTIQRTQQEDSAVYLCASSFSEAGGELFFGEGSRLTVL.

V and J are TRBV27 and TRBJ1-2, with a possible D match to TRBD1 (6 bases). In germline, CDR1 is MNHEY, CDR2 SMNVEV (reference sequence). The CDR3 totals 15 residues. Trimming cost V 5 bases and J 7 bases, with 20 bases left between them. The CDR3 spells CASSRTGSRTAGYTF. The CDR3 DNA is TGTGCCAGCAGTCGTACAGGGTCGCGAACTGCTGGCTACACCTTC.

The CDR3 DNA reads TGTGCCAGCAGCCGACTAGCGAGGTCCGGGGAGCTGTTTTTT. Amino acids: CASSRLARSGELFF. The V call is TRBV3-1 (or the pseudogene TRBV3-2), the J call TRBJ2-2; 8 nucleotides agree with TRBD2. J lost 6 bases, V lost 4 bases, and 4 bases had no gene match. Germline CDR1 reads LGHDT; CDR2 reads YNNKEL (reference sequence). This CDR3 has 14 amino acids.

The rearrangement joins TRBV6-4 to TRBJ2-1; 11 bases fit TRBD2. The CDR3 runs to 15 residues. The germline gives CDR1 MRHNA, CDR2 SNTAGT. V shed 4 bases and J 8 bases; nucleotides not matched to a gene: 7. The CDR3 loop reads CASSVAGTSGYEQFF. CDR3 DNA: TGTGCCAGCAGTGTTGCCGGGACTAGCGGTTATGAGCAGTTCTTC.

The rearrangement links TRBV4-1 to TRBJ2-7; a possible D gene is TRBD2 (5 bases). In germline, CDR1 is MGHRA, CDR2 YSYEKL. V dropped 0 bases and J dropped 3 bases, with 9 bases sitting between them. There are 14 residues in the CDR3. The chain's CDR3 is CASSQDRGFYEQYF. For the CDR3, the DNA is TGCGCCAGCAGCCAAGATCGGGGATTCTACGAGCAGTACTTC.

This chain uses TRBV4-2 with TRBJ1-2, with unresolved D. The germline CDR1 and CDR2 sequences are LGHNA and YNFKEQ. This CDR3 is built from 14 residues. Between the trimmed V and J ends, which lost 1 base and 4 bases, there was a span of 10 bases. This chain's CDR3 is CASSQVRDRYGYTF. The CDR3 DNA reads as TGTGCCAGCAGCCAAGTCCGGGATCGCTATGGCTACACCTTC.

The J gene is TRBJ1-2, the V gene TRBV6-5, with 7 bases aligning to TRBD1. V lost 6 bases, J lost 5 bases, and 3 bases stayed unmatched. Germline V lookup: CDR1 MNHEY, CDR2 SVGAGI. The CDR3 has 12 residues. The CDR3 region is CASSRDRYGYTF. As DNA, the CDR3 is TGTGCCAGCAGCCGGGACAGATATGGCTACACCTTC.

The J gene is TRBJ2-1, the V gene TRBV28, with a possible D match to TRBD1 (5 bases). The V end was cut by 10 bases, the J end by 4 bases, with 20 bases between. This CDR3 has 15 amino acids. Per the germline V gene, CDR1 is MDHEN and CDR2 is SYDVKM. CDR3 amino acids: CATLGAERIYNEQFF. CDR3 in DNA: TGTGCCACCCTAGGGGCGGAGCGTATTTACAATGAGCAGTTCTTC.

On this clone itself: At the DNA level, this CDR3 is encoded by other sequences in the same sample as well. The rearrangement links TRBV11-2 to TRBJ1-3; the D is unclear. Germline CDR1 is SGHAT and CDR2 is FQNNGV. V lost 3 bases and J 0 bases, leaving 6 bases between the germline ends. The CDR3 runs 14 residues. The CDR3 is CASSLSISGNTIYF. CDR3 DNA sequence: TGTGCCAGCAGCTTGTCAATCTCTGGAAACACCATATATTTT.

The genes are TRBV6-5 and TRBJ1-6; the D gene is possibly TRBD1 (6 bases). CDR1 and CDR2 from the germline V gene are MNHEY and SVGAGI. The CDR3 covers 15 residues. Deletions cut 6 bases from V and 5 bases from J, with 14 bases between. This CDR3 is CASSVRGTDNSPLHF. CDR3 in DNA: TGTGCCAGCAGCGTCAGGGGAACTGATAATTCACCCCTCCACTTT.

The genes are TRBV9 and TRBJ2-3; 12 positions match TRBD2. Germline V gene data show CDR1 as SGDLS and CDR2 as YYNGEE. The CDR3 consists of 17 residues. With 3 bases clipped from V and 4 bases from J, the junction kept 9 bases outside the gene matches. The CDR3 reads CASSAGLAGTWSDTQYF. The CDR3 DNA reads as TGTGCCAGCAGCGCCGGACTAGCGGGAACCTGGTCAGATACGCAGTATTTT.